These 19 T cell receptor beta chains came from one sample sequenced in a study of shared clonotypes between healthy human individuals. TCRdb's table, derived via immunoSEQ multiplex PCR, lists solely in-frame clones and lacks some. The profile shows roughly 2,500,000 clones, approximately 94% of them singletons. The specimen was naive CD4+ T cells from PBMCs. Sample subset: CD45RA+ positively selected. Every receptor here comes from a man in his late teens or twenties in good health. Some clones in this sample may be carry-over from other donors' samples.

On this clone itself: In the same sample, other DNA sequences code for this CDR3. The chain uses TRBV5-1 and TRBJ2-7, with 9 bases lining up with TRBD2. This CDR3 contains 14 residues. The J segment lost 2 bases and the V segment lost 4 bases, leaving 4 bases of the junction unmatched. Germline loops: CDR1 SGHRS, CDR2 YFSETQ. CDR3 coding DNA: TGCGCCAGCAGCCTTTCTAGCGGGACCTACGAGCAGTACTTC. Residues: CASSLSSGTYEQYF.

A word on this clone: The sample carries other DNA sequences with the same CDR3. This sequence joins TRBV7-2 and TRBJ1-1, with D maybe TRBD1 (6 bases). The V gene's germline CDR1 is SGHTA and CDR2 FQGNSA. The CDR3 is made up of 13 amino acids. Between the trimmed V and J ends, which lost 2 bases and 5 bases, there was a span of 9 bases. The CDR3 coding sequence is TGTGCCAGCAGCTTACTCCAGGGGACTGAAGCTTTCTTT. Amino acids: CASSLLQGTEAFF.

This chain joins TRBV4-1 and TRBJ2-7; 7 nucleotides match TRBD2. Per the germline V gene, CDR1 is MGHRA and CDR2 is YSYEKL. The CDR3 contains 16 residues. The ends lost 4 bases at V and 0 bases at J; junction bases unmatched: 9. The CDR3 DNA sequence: TGCGCCAGCAGCCCGAGCGGGACCACGAGCTCCTACGAGCAGTACTTC. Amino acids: CASSPSGTTSSYEQYF.

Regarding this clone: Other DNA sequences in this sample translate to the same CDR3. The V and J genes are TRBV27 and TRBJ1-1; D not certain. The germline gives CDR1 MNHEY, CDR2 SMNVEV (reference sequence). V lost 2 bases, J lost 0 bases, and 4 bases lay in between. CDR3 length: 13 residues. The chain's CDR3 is CASSLSVNTEAFF. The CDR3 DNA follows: TGTGCCAGCAGTTTAAGTGTGAACACTGAAGCTTTCTTT.

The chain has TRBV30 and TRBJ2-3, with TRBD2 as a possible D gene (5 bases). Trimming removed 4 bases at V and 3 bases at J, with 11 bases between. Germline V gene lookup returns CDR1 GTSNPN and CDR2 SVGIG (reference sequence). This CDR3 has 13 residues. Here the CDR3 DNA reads TGTGCCTGGAACATGAGGAGGACAGATACGCAGTATTTT. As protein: CAWNMRRTDTQYF.

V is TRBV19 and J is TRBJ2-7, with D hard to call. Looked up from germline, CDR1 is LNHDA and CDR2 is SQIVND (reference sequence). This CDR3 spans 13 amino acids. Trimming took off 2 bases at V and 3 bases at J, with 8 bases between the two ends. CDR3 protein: CASSISPSYEQYF. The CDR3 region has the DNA TGTGCCAGTAGTATATCCCCCAGCTACGAGCAGTACTTC.

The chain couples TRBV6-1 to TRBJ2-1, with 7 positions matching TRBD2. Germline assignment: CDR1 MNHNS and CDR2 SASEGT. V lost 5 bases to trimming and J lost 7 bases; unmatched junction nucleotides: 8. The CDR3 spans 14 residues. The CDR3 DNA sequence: TGTGCCAGCAGTTCGGCGGGAGCCACTAATGAGCAGTTCTTC. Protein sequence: CASSSAGATNEQFF.

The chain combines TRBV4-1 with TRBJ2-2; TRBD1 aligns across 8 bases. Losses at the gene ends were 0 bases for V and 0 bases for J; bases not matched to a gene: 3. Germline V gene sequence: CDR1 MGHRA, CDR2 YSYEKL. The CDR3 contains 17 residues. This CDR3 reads CASSQEKQGANTGELFF. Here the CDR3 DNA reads TGCGCCAGCAGCCAAGAAAAACAGGGGGCGAACACCGGGGAGCTGTTTTTT.

CDR3 in DNA: TGTGCCAGCAGACCCGGCCCGGGTCTTTCTCTAGCCAAAAACATTCAGTACTTC. Protein sequence: CASRPGPGLSLAKNIQYF. The chain is built from TRBV2 and TRBJ2-4; unclear D gene. CDR1 and CDR2 from the germline V gene are SNHLY and FYNNEI. V was cut by 6 bases and J by 0 bases, with 21 bases left in between. This CDR3 has 18 amino acids.

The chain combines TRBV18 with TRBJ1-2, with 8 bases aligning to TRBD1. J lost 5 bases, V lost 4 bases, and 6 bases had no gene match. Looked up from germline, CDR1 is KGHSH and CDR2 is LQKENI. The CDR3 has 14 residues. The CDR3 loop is CASSQLQGEYGYTF. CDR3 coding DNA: TGTGCCAGCTCACAATTACAGGGGGAGTATGGCTACACCTTC.

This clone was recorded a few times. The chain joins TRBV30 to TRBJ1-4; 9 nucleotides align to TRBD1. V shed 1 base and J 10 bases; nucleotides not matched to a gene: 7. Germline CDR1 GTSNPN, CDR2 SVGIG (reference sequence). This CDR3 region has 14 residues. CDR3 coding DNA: TGTGCCTGGAGTGGCGACAGGGGGTTAGGAAAACTGTTTTTT. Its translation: CAWSGDRGLGKLFF.

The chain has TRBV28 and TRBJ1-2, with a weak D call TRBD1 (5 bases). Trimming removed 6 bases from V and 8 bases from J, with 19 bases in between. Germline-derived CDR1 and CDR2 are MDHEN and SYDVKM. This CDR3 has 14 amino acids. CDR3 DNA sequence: TGTGCCAGCAGAGACGGGGCGACCCGAGGCGGCTACACCTTC. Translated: CASRDGATRGGYTF.

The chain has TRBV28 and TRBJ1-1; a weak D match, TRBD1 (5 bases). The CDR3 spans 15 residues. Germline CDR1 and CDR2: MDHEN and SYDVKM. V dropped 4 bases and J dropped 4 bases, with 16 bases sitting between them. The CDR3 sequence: CASSSPRAELTEAFF. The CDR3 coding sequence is TGTGCCAGCAGTTCCCCCAGGGCCGAGCTCACTGAAGCTTTCTTT.

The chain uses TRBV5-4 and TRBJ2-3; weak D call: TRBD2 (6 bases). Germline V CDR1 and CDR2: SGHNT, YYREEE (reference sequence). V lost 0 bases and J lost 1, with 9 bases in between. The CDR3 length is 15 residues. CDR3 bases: TGTGCCAGCAGCTTGGATTCTAGCGGCACAGATACGCAGTATTTT. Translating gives CASSLDSSGTDTQYF.

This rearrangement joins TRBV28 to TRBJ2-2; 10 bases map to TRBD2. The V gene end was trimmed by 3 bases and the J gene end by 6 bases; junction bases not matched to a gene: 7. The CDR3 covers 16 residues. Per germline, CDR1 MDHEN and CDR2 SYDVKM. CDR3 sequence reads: CASSFLLAGESGELFF. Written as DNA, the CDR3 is TGTGCCAGCAGTTTCCTCCTAGCGGGAGAATCCGGGGAGCTGTTTTTT. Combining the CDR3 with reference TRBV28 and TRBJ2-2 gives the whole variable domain DVKVTQSSRYLVKRTGEKVFLECVQDMDHENMFWYRQDPGLGLRLIYFSYDVKMKEKGDIPEGYSVSREKKERFSLILESASTNQTSMYLCASSFLLAGESGELFFGEGSRLTVL.

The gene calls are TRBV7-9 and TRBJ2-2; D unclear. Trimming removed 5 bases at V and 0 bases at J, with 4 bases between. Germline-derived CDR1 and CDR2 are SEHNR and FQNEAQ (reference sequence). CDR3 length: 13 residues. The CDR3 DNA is TGTGCCAGCAGCGTATCGAACACCGGGGAGCTGTTTTTT. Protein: CASSVSNTGELFF.

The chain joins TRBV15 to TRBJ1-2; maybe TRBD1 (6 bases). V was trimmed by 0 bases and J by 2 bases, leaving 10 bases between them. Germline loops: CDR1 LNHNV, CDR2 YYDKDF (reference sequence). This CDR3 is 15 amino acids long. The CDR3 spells CATSRETGSNYGYTF. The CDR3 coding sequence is TGTGCCACCAGCAGAGAAACAGGGTCCAACTATGGCTACACCTTC.

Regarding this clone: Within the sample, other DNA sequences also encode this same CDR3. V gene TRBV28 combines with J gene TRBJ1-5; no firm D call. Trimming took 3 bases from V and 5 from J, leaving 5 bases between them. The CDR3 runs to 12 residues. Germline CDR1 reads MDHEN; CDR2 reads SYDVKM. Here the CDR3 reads CASSFRDQPQHF. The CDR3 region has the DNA TGTGCCAGCAGTTTTAGGGATCAGCCCCAGCATTTT.

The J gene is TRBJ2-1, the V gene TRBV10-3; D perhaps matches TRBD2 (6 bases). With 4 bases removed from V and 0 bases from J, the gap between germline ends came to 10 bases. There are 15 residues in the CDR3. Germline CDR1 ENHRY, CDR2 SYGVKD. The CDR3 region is CAISVAGSSYNEQFF. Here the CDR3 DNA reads TGTGCCATCAGTGTGGCGGGGAGCTCCTACAATGAGCAGTTCTTC.